The sequence of this TCR beta chain was determined in a study of T cell responses to AZD1222 COVID-19 vaccine. Study outcomes and limitations: Targeting of unmutated variant regions was reportedly seen in nearly half of spike-specific TCRs.

Note on this clone: Its antigen is not identified.

The repertoire was sequenced with immunoSEQ multiplex PCR; TCRdb's copy has only in-frame clones and lacks some. The data contain some 130,000 clones, 88% of them singletons. The V gene's germline CDR1 is PRHDT and CDR2 FYEKMQ (reference sequence). The CDR3 is 15 amino acids. The V end lost 3 bases, the J end lost 2 bases, and 13 bases lay between the germline ends. The chain joins TRBV13 to TRBJ1-2; a weak D match, TRBD1 (5 bases). This TCR derives from an adult who received the AZD1222 COVID-19 vaccine. The source was peripheral blood, collected 28 days after the second AZD1222 dose. CDR3: CASSFELGDNYGYTF. DNA of the CDR3: TGTGCCAGCAGCTTCGAATTGGGGGACAACTATGGCTACACCTTC.